This is a list of T cell receptor beta chains from one sample in a study of T cells in localized non-small cell lung cancer. Data came from immunoSEQ multiplex PCR; TCRdb stores just in-frame clones and leaves some out. The sample contains 45,000 to 70,000 clones, around 86% of which appear only once. The specimen was peripheral blood, collected before any cancer treatment. These receptors all stem from a woman between 35 and 70 years old with stage I lung adenocarcinoma. The CDR3 runs from the conserved cysteine through the conserved F or W. Each record gives: V gene, CDR3 length, clone size, D gene, J gene, CDR3 DNA, CDR3 protein. A D gene is named only where the DNA matches it firmly. Clone size is shown for a subset of rows, as once, few, many or a class of expanded clone.

V gene: TRBV5-1; CDR3 length: 11; clone size: few; D gene: -; J gene: TRBJ1-1; CDR3 DNA: TGCGCCAGCAGTTCCGGGCTTGGAGCTTTCTTT; CDR3 protein: CASSSGLGAFF
V gene: TRBV7-6; CDR3 length: 18; clone size: -; D gene: -; J gene: TRBJ2-2; CDR3 DNA: TGTGCCAGCAGCTCCCCGCGGGGTGGACTTACGAACACCGGGGAGCTGTTTTTT; CDR3 protein: CASSSPRGGLTNTGELFF
V gene: TRBV30; CDR3 length: 13; clone size: -; D gene: -; J gene: TRBJ1-4; CDR3 DNA: TGTGCCTGGAGTGAGGAACAGAATGAAAAACTGTTTTTT; CDR3 protein: CAWSEEQNEKLFF
V gene: TRBV9; CDR3 length: 15; clone size: -; D gene: TRBD2; J gene: TRBJ2-5; CDR3 DNA: TGTGCCAGCAGCGTAGGGACTAGCGGTCAAGAGACCCAGTACTTC; CDR3 protein: CASSVGTSGQETQYF
V gene: TRBV9; CDR3 length: 14; clone size: -; D gene: -; J gene: TRBJ1-1; CDR3 DNA: TGTGCCAGCAGCGTAGATGGGGGCCCCGCTGAAGCTTTCTTT; CDR3 protein: CASSVDGGPAEAFF
V gene: TRBV25-1; CDR3 length: 14; clone size: -; D gene: -; J gene: TRBJ2-5; CDR3 DNA: TGTGCCAGCAGCCAAGGGGGAACTCAAGAGACCCAGTACTTC; CDR3 protein: CASSQGGTQETQYF
V gene: TRBV15; CDR3 length: 17; clone size: -; D gene: -; J gene: TRBJ1-3; CDR3 DNA: TGTGCCACCAGCAGAGATCACGGACTGGGGGGGGGAAACACCATATATTTT; CDR3 protein: CATSRDHGLGGGNTIYF
V gene: TRBV5-8; CDR3 length: 15; clone size: -; D gene: -; J gene: TRBJ2-5; CDR3 DNA: TGTGCCAGCAGCTTGGGGACTTCGTACCAAGAGACCCAGTACTTC; CDR3 protein: CASSLGTSYQETQYF
V gene: TRBV7-2; CDR3 length: 17; clone size: -; D gene: TRBD2; J gene: TRBJ2-3; CDR3 DNA: TGTGCCAGCAGCTCGTCCCTAGTGGGGGGGAAAACAGATACGCAGTATTTT; CDR3 protein: CASSSSLVGGKTDTQYF
V gene: TRBV7-9; CDR3 length: 11; clone size: -; D gene: -; J gene: TRBJ2-1; CDR3 DNA: TGTGCCAGCACCTGGAGGGACGAGCAGTTCTTC; CDR3 protein: CASTWRDEQFF
V gene: TRBV15; CDR3 length: 15; clone size: -; D gene: -; J gene: TRBJ1-5; CDR3 DNA: TGTGCCACCAGCAGAGCTGACAGTAGCAATCAGCCCCAGCATTTT; CDR3 protein: CATSRADSSNQPQHF
V gene: TRBV27; CDR3 length: 15; clone size: -; D gene: TRBD2; J gene: TRBJ2-1; CDR3 DNA: TGTGCCAGCAGTTTATCTAGGACTAGCGGGGGTGGGCAGTTCTTC; CDR3 protein: CASSLSRTSGGGQFF
V gene: TRBV6-5; CDR3 length: 15; clone size: -; D gene: -; J gene: TRBJ2-1; CDR3 DNA: TGTGCCAGCACCCACTTGGGGGCGATGAACAATGAGCAGTTCTTC; CDR3 protein: CASTHLGAMNNEQFF
V gene: TRBV30; CDR3 length: 13; clone size: -; D gene: -; J gene: TRBJ1-1; CDR3 DNA: TGTGCCCTCCGAGCGACAGCCTCCGGTGAAGCTTTCTTT; CDR3 protein: CALRATASGEAFF
V gene: TRBV4-3; CDR3 length: 15; clone size: -; D gene: -; J gene: TRBJ1-4; CDR3 DNA: TGCGCCAGCAGCCAGACACGAGAGCCTAATGAAAAACTGTTTTTT; CDR3 protein: CASSQTREPNEKLFF
V gene: TRBV5-1; CDR3 length: 16; clone size: -; D gene: -; J gene: TRBJ1-1; CDR3 DNA: TGCGCCAGCAGCTTGGTCCAGGCGGGGGGAGGGACTGAAGCTTTCTTT; CDR3 protein: CASSLVQAGGGTEAFF
V gene: TRBV4-3; CDR3 length: 14; clone size: -; D gene: -; J gene: TRBJ1-2; CDR3 DNA: TGCGCCAGCAGCCAAGCATGGGATAACTATGGCTACACCTTC; CDR3 protein: CASSQAWDNYGYTF
V gene: TRBV6-6; CDR3 length: 16; clone size: -; D gene: -; J gene: TRBJ1-2; CDR3 DNA: TGTGCCAGCAGTACTCTCCCTTCGGGGACATTCTATGGCTACACCTTC; CDR3 protein: CASSTLPSGTFYGYTF
V gene: TRBV5-1; CDR3 length: 15; clone size: -; D gene: -; J gene: TRBJ2-1; CDR3 DNA: TGCGCCAGCAGCTTGGGGGGGACAACCTACAATGAGCAGTTCTTC; CDR3 protein: CASSLGGTTYNEQFF
V gene: TRBV4-3; CDR3 length: 15; clone size: once; D gene: -; J gene: TRBJ2-5; CDR3 DNA: TGCGCCAGCAGCCAAGGTTGGACTACGCAAGAGACCCAGTACTTC; CDR3 protein: CASSQGWTTQETQYF
V gene: TRBV6-5; CDR3 length: 11; clone size: -; D gene: TRBD1; J gene: TRBJ2-1; CDR3 DNA: TGTGCCAGCAGAACCGGGACAGGGTCGTTCTTC; CDR3 protein: CASRTGTGSFF
V gene: TRBV11-2; CDR3 length: 15; clone size: -; D gene: -; J gene: TRBJ1-2; CDR3 DNA: TGTGCCAGCAGCCCCCCTGGGACACCCAACTATGGCTACACCTTC; CDR3 protein: CASSPPGTPNYGYTF